The 13 T cell receptor beta chains in this list originate from one sample, sequenced in a study of T cells in Graves' hyperthyroidism and ophthalmopathy. TCR beta CDR3 regions were amplified from RNA. Carried out on the TCR CDR3, a first-round RT-PCR used the HTBI primer set. One entry per CDR3 protein results from TCRdb running MiXCR on the multiplex PCR reads. Here the sample spans about 720,000 distinct CDR3 sequences, under 20% being singletons. Sequencing was carried out using blood. The receptors here all came from a woman between 50 and 59 years old with Graves' hyperthyroidism that later progressed to Graves' ophthalmopathy.

This clonotype was seen once. V usage is TRBV11-2 and J usage is TRBJ1-1; TRBD1 might be the D (5 bases). The CDR3 sequence is 13 residues long. The germline V gene encodes CDR1 SGHAT and CDR2 FQNNGV. The V end was cut by 10 bases, the J end by 3 bases, with 15 bases between. The CDR3 region has the DNA TGTGCCACCCGGGGCGGCGAGTACACTGAAGCTTTCTTT. It is translated as CATRGGEYTEAFF.

At least ten counts were recorded for this clonotype. The V call is TRBV18, the J call TRBJ1-4; D is unresolved. This CDR3 spans 17 amino acids. V was pared by 3 bases and J by 7 bases, with 21 bases between. From germline, CDR1 is KGHSH and CDR2 LQKENI. For the CDR3, the DNA is TGTGCCAGCTCACCGGTCGACTGGGGAGGAGGAGGTGAAAAACTGTTTTTT. This codes for CASSPVDWGGGGEKLFF.

This clonotype was recorded at least ten times. The chain is built from TRBV3-1 and TRBJ1-1; no clear D gene. The germline CDR1 and CDR2 sequences are LGHDT and YNNKEL (reference sequence). V was pared by 4 bases and J by 4 bases, with 4 bases between. The CDR3 contains 11 residues. The CDR3 bases are TGTGCCAGCAGCCGAGCCACTGAAGCTTTCTTT. Translated, it gives CASSRATEAFF. Full variable domain (outside the CDR3, taken from reference TRBV3-1 and TRBJ1-1): DTAVSQTPKYLVTQMGNDKSIKCEQNLGHDTMYWYKQDSKKFLKIMFSYNNKELIINETVPNRFSPKSPDKAHLNLHINSLELGDSAVYFCASSRATEAFFGQGTRLTVV.

This clonotype showed up just once. The V call is TRBV7-9, the J call TRBJ1-1; D uncertain. The CDR3 runs 14 residues. CDR1 and CDR2 from the germline V gene are SEHNR and FQNEAQ (reference sequence). Trimming removed 4 bases at V and 1 base at J, with 10 bases between. CDR3 nucleotide sequence: TGTGCCAGCAGCTCTACTCTCGAGAACACTGAAGCTTTCTTT. Protein: CASSSTLENTEAFF.

Many counts were recorded for this clonotype. The chain combines TRBV20-1 with TRBJ2-7; the D gene is possibly TRBD2 (7 bases). Trimming cost V 8 bases and J 2 bases, with 16 bases left between them. Germline V gene data show CDR1 as DFQATT and CDR2 as SNEGSKA (reference sequence). This CDR3 has 13 amino acids. CDR3 sequence: CSLGGGLTYEQYF. The CDR3 DNA follows: TGCAGTTTAGGGGGGGGCCTAACCTACGAGCAGTACTTC.

A few counts support this clonotype. J is TRBJ2-3 and V is TRBV9; 14 bases are shared with TRBD2. Germline assignment: CDR1 SGDLS and CDR2 YYNGEE. The CDR3 totals 19 residues. V was pared by 0 bases and J by 6 bases, with 12 bases of the junction left unmatched. The chain's CDR3 is CASSVATPTSGGAGDTQYF. CDR3 nucleotides: TGTGCCAGCAGCGTAGCTACTCCGACTAGCGGGGGGGCGGGTGATACGCAGTATTTT. The entire variable domain, with the rest obtained from reference TRBV9 and TRBJ2-3, is as follows: DSGVTQTPKHLITATGQRVTLRCSPRSGDLSVYWYQQSLDQGLQFLIQYYNGEERAKGNILERFSAQQFPDLHSELNLSSLELGDSALYFCASSVATPTSGGAGDTQYFGPGTRLTVL.

The chain joins TRBV3-1 to TRBJ1-1; 7 bases agree with TRBD1. The CDR3 is 16 amino acids. Losses at the gene ends were 5 bases for V and 2 bases for J; bases not matched to a gene: 11. Germline CDR1 and CDR2: LGHDT and YNNKEL (reference sequence). The CDR3 spells CASSGPGQKVNTEAFF. The DNA for the CDR3 is TGTGCCAGCAGCGGGCCGGGACAGAAAGTTAACACTGAAGCTTTCTTT.

CDR3 bases: TGTGCCAGCAGCCCCTCTTGGAGTCAGGGTGAAAAACTGTTTTTT. Its translation: CASSPSWSQGEKLFF. The rearrangement links TRBV28 to TRBJ1-4, with D possibly TRBD1 on 5 matching bases. The length of the CDR3 is 15 residues. CDR1 is MDHEN, CDR2 SYDVKM, per germline. V shed 6 bases and J shed 7 bases, with 18 bases lying between them.

This clonotype was observed at least ten times. V usage is TRBV19 and J usage is TRBJ1-1; 8 bases fit TRBD1. This CDR3 has 15 residues. V lost 5 bases and J lost 1; bases outside the gene matches: 6. Per the germline V gene, CDR1 is LNHDA and CDR2 is SQIVND (reference sequence). The DNA of the CDR3 is TGTGCCAGTAGTTCATCCGGGACAGGGAACACTGAAGCTTTCTTT. It codes for CASSSSGTGNTEAFF.

The chain carries TRBV14 and TRBJ2-5; D is ambiguous. The CDR3 length is 14 residues. Looked up from germline, CDR1 is SGHDN and CDR2 is FVKESK. Trimming took 0 bases from V and 3 from J, leaving 8 bases between them. CDR3: CASSQDQVKETQYF. CDR3 bases: TGTGCCAGCAGCCAAGATCAAGTGAAAGAGACCCAGTACTTC.

The J gene is TRBJ1-5, the V gene TRBV30, with a tentative D call TRBD1 (6 bases). V lost 2 bases, J lost 4 bases, and 12 bases lay in between. The CDR3 is made up of 14 amino acids. CDR1 is GTSNPN, CDR2 SVGIG, per germline (reference sequence). The CDR3: CAWSTKGGNQPQHF. The CDR3 region has the DNA TGTGCCTGGAGTACCAAGGGGGGGAATCAGCCCCAGCATTTT. The variable domain in full, with the rest retrieved from reference TRBV30 and TRBJ1-5, is SQTIHQWPATLVQPVGSPLSLECTVEGTSNPNLYWYRQAAGRGLQLLFYSVGIGQISSEVPQNLSASRPQDRQFILSSKKLLLSDSGFYLCAWSTKGGNQPQHFGDGTRLSIL.

This clonotype was seen once. This chain links TRBV25-1 with TRBJ2-2; possible D gene TRBD1, 5 bases. This CDR3 has 14 residues. V was trimmed by 4 bases and J by 6 bases, leaving 12 bases between them. Germline CDR1 and CDR2: MGHDK and SYGVNS. The CDR3 DNA reads as TGTGCCAGCAGTGGTACCACAGGTGCCGGGGAGCTGTTTTTT. This gives the protein CASSGTTGAGELFF.

The chain links TRBV11-2 to TRBJ2-7, with 11 bases fitting TRBD1. The V and J ends lost 8 bases and 5 bases, in that order; junction bases with no gene match: 8. Germline V gene lookup returns CDR1 SGHAT and CDR2 FQNNGV. The CDR3 extends over 14 amino acids. This chain's CDR3 is CASSRRDRGNEQYF. CDR3 DNA sequence: TGTGCCAGCTCGAGGCGGGACAGGGGGAACGAGCAGTACTTC.